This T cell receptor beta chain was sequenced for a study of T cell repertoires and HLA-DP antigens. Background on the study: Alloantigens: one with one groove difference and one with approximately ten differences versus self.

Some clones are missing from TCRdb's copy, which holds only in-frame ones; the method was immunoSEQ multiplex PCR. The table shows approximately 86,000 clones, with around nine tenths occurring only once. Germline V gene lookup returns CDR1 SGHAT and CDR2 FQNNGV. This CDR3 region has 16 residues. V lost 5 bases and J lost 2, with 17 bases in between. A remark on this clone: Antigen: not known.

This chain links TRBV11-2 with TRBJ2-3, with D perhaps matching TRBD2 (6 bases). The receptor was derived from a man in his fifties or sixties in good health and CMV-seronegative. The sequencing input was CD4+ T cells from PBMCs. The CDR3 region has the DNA TGTGCCAGCAGCCTCCTGACTAGTCGCGTCACAGATACGCAGTATTTT. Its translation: CASSLLTSRVTDTQYF.